Reported below is one T cell receptor beta chain. Antigen unknown. This sample is drawn from a study of post-analysis software for immune sequencing data. There are 10 residues in the CDR3. Trimming cost V 4 bases and J 6 bases, with 0 bases left between them. Regarding the study as a whole: When patients were compared with controls, five TRBV segments were more frequent, TRBV5-6, TRBV5-1 and TRBV20-1 among them.

Unique molecular identifiers were present in the TCR beta cDNA libraries. MiXCR, applied by TCRdb to the PCR reads, yields one record per CDR3 protein. The table includes about 210,000 distinct CDR3 sequences, around 29% detected once. Material for sequencing was blood. The V and J genes are TRBV12-3 or TRBV12-4 and TRBJ2-2, with D unclear. This sequence originates from a girl under 18 with multiple sclerosis. Written as DNA, the CDR3 is TGTGCCAGCAGTTCCGGGGAGCTGTTTTTT. This codes for CASSSGELFF.